What follows is one T cell receptor beta chain and its context. This specimen comes from a study of blood T cell repertoires in COVID-19. The CDR3 covers 15 residues. Germline V gene lookup returns CDR1 SSHAT and CDR2 FNYEAQ (reference sequence). Unmatched junction bases numbered 6, after V lost 2 bases and J lost 4 bases. In the original analysis: Reference gene primer amplification gave nucleated cell count estimates. Clones were read by immunoSEQ multiplex PCR, and TCRdb kept only the in-frame ones, dropping some. Clone size and V and J calls were adopted from that table, with D and trimming inferred from the DNA. The table shows over 130,000 clones, with approximately 84% occurring only once.

The chain couples TRBV7-7 to TRBJ2-5; 8 positions match TRBD2. Sample: PBMCs or T cells enriched from blood (not recorded which). The receptor was derived from a woman in her fifties or sixties with acute COVID-19. CDR3 nucleotide sequence: TGTGCCAGCAGCTTACCGGGAGGGGCGGTAGAGACCCAGTACTTC. Amino acid sequence: CASSLPGGAVETQYF. The full variable domain, rest sourced from reference TRBV7-7 and TRBJ2-5, is GAGVSQSPRYKVTKRGQDVTLRCDPISSHATLYWYQQALGQGPEFLTYFNYEAQPDKSGLPSDRFSAERPEGSISTLTIQRTEQRDSAMYRCASSLPGGAVETQYFGPGTRLLVL.